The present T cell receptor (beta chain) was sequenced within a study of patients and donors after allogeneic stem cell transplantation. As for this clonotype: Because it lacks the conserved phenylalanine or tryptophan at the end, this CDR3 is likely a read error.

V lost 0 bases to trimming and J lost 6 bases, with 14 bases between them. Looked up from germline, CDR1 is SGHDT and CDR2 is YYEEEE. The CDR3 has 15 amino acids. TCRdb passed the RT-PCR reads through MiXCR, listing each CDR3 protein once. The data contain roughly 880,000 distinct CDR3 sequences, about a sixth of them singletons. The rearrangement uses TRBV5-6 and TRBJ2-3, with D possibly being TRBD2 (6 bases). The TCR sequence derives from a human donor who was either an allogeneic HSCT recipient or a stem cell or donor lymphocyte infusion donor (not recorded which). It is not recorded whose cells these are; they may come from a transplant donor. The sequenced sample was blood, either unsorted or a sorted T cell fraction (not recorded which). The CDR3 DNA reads TGTGCCAGCAGCTTGGAGGACGGGGACTCGGATACGCAGTATCTT. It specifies CASSLEDGDSDTQYL.